A selection of T cell receptor beta chains follows, all from one sample in a study of T cell responses to AZD1222 COVID-19 vaccine. TCRdb's table, derived via immunoSEQ multiplex PCR, lists solely in-frame clones and lacks some. Of 70,000 to 95,000 clones in the sample, more than 85% were seen once. Sample: peripheral blood, taken 28 days after the second AZD1222 dose. These receptor sequences come from an adult who received the AZD1222 COVID-19 vaccine. The CDR3 runs from the conserved cysteine through the conserved F or W. A D gene is named only where the DNA matches it firmly. Clone size, where shown, is once, few, many, or a class for clones that have expanded.

CDR3aa: CSAEEDITDTQYF
CDR3nt: TGCAGCGCAGAAGAAGATATAACAGATACGCAGTATTTT
d_gene: -
j_gene: TRBJ2-3
v_gene: TRBV29-1
len: 13
abundance: -

CDR3aa: CASSLELYNEQFF
CDR3nt: TGTGCCAGCAGCTTGGAACTTTACAATGAGCAGTTCTTC
d_gene: -
j_gene: TRBJ2-1
v_gene: TRBV5-4
len: 13
abundance: -

CDR3aa: CASSLQYAITDTQYF
CDR3nt: TGTGCCAGCAGCTTACAGTACGCCATCACAGATACGCAGTATTTT
d_gene: -
j_gene: TRBJ2-3
v_gene: TRBV7-9
len: 15
abundance: -

CDR3aa: CASSKLPGECIEQFF
CDR3nt: TGTGCCAGCAGCAAATTACCGGGAGAGTGCATTGAGCAGTTCTTC
d_gene: -
j_gene: TRBJ2-1
v_gene: TRBV21-1
len: 15
abundance: once

CDR3aa: CASSEVISGSYSDTQYF
CDR3nt: TGTGCCAGCAGTGAAGTCATTAGCGGGAGTTATTCAGATACGCAGTATTTT
d_gene: TRBD2
j_gene: TRBJ2-3
v_gene: TRBV6-1
len: 17
abundance: -

CDR3aa: CASSEGGGTEAFF
CDR3nt: TGCGCCAGCAGTGAGGGGGGGGGCACTGAAGCTTTCTTT
d_gene: -
j_gene: TRBJ1-1
v_gene: TRBV10-2
len: 13
abundance: -

CDR3aa: CASSLTGPQNEQFF
CDR3nt: TGTGCCAGCAGCTTAACGGGTCCCCAGAATGAGCAGTTCTTC
d_gene: -
j_gene: TRBJ2-1
v_gene: TRBV7-3
len: 14
abundance: -

CDR3aa: CASSESQGNYNSPLHF
CDR3nt: TGCGCCAGCAGCGAATCCCAGGGGAACTATAATTCACCCCTCCACTTT
d_gene: -
j_gene: TRBJ1-6
v_gene: TRBV10-1
len: 16
abundance: -

CDR3aa: CASSRDRVRGGYTF
CDR3nt: TGTGCCAGCAGCCGGGACAGGGTTCGGGGTGGCTACACCTTC
d_gene: TRBD1
j_gene: TRBJ1-2
v_gene: TRBV14
len: 14
abundance: -

CDR3aa: CAWTQGPNEQFF
CDR3nt: TGTGCCTGGACTCAGGGGCCCAATGAGCAGTTCTTC
d_gene: -
j_gene: TRBJ2-1
v_gene: TRBV30
len: 12
abundance: once

CDR3aa: CASSYGLGNEQYF
CDR3nt: TGTGCCAGCAGTTACGGGCTGGGGAACGAGCAGTACTTC
d_gene: -
j_gene: TRBJ2-7
v_gene: TRBV6-2/TRBV6-3
len: 13
abundance: hyperexpanded

CDR3aa: CASSSPPSYEQYF
CDR3nt: TGTGCCAGCAGCTCCCCGCCTAGCTACGAGCAGTACTTC
d_gene: -
j_gene: TRBJ2-7
v_gene: TRBV7-9
len: 13
abundance: -

CDR3aa: CASSLQGQSNQPQHF
CDR3nt: TGTGCCAGCAGCTTACAGGGGCAGAGCAATCAGCCCCAGCATTTT
d_gene: -
j_gene: TRBJ1-5
v_gene: TRBV11-2
len: 15
abundance: once

CDR3aa: CASSLQGGRDNEQFF
CDR3nt: TGTGCCAGCAGCTTACAAGGCGGGAGGGACAATGAGCAGTTCTTC
d_gene: TRBD2
j_gene: TRBJ2-1
v_gene: TRBV11-3
len: 15
abundance: -

CDR3aa: CASSFAEQGNNSPLHF
CDR3nt: TGCGCCAGCAGCTTCGCTGAACAGGGGAATAATTCACCCCTCCACTTT
d_gene: TRBD1
j_gene: TRBJ1-6
v_gene: TRBV5-1
len: 16
abundance: -

CDR3aa: CASSRQGVSGTEAFF
CDR3nt: TGTGCCAGTAGCCGACAGGGGGTGAGCGGCACTGAAGCTTTCTTT
d_gene: TRBD1
j_gene: TRBJ1-1
v_gene: TRBV19
len: 15
abundance: -

CDR3aa: CASTSGQGFGLEQYF
CDR3nt: TGCGCCAGCACCTCGGGACAGGGGTTCGGACTCGAGCAGTACTTC
d_gene: TRBD1
j_gene: TRBJ2-7
v_gene: TRBV5-1
len: 15
abundance: -

CDR3aa: CASRSQGPGELFF
CDR3nt: TGCGCCAGCAGATCCCAGGGCCCCGGGGAGCTGTTTTTT
d_gene: -
j_gene: TRBJ2-2
v_gene: TRBV5-1
len: 13
abundance: -